Each of the 16 T cell receptor beta chains below was sequenced from the same sample in a study of blood T cell repertoires in COVID-19. Profiling relied on immunoSEQ multiplex PCR, and the TCRdb table lists in-frame clones only, not all of them. The sample yields about 200,000 clones, around three quarters seen once. Sequencing input: peripheral blood. The receptors derive from a woman in her seventies with acute or convalescent COVID-19.

The genes are TRBV19 and TRBJ1-2, with TRBD1 as a possible D gene (5 bases). CDR3 length: 17 amino acids. Germline V gives CDR1 LNHDA, CDR2 SQIVND (reference sequence). Trimming pared 1 base from V and 1 base from J, leaving 16 bases between. The CDR3 region has the DNA TGTGCCAGTAGTATAGGCGGCAGGGCACGCCTTAACTATGGCTACACCTTC. This codes for CASSIGGRARLNYGYTF.

J is TRBJ1-2 and V is TRBV25-1; D may be TRBD1 (5 bases). V was shortened by 2 bases and J by 2 bases, with 12 bases between the two germline ends. Germline CDR1 and CDR2: MGHDK and SYGVNS. CDR3 length: 15 residues. This CDR3 is CASSETLAGNYGYTF. The CDR3 DNA is TGTGCCAGCAGTGAAACTCTTGCAGGGAACTATGGCTACACCTTC.

The rearrangement links TRBV24-1 to TRBJ2-7; possibly TRBD1 for D (6 bases). CDR3 size: 13 residues. V was cut by 0 bases and J by 8 bases, with 10 bases left in between. CDR1 is KGHDR, CDR2 SFDVKD, per germline. The CDR3 reads CATSDLTTGQQYF. The CDR3 nucleotides are TGTGCCACCAGTGATTTGACTACAGGGCAGCAGTACTTC.

This chain joins TRBV5-6 and TRBJ1-5, with D possibly matching TRBD1 (6 bases). The CDR3 is 15 amino acids. The germline CDR1 and CDR2 sequences are SGHDT and YYEEEE. The ends were cut back, 0 bases at V and 5 bases at J, with 12 bases in the middle. The CDR3: CASSLVGQNHQPQHF. Here the CDR3 DNA reads TGTGCCAGCAGCTTGGTCGGACAGAACCATCAGCCCCAGCATTTT.

V and J are TRBV3-1 (or the pseudogene TRBV3-2) and TRBJ2-3; 10 bases align to TRBD1. V was pared by 2 bases and J by 6 bases, with 8 bases of the junction left unmatched. Per germline, CDR1 LGHDT and CDR2 YNNKEL (reference sequence). The CDR3 length is 16 residues. The CDR3 nucleotides are TGTGCCAGCAGCCAAAGACAGGGGGCTTCATCGGATACGCAGTATTTT. It translates to CASSQRQGASSDTQYF.

The CDR3 is CASSQVVRGSYEQFF. The CDR3 nucleotides read TGTGCCAGCAGCCAAGTCGTCAGGGGTTCTTATGAGCAGTTCTTC. V and J are TRBV3-1 (or the pseudogene TRBV3-2) and TRBJ2-1, with TRBD1 as a possible D gene (6 bases). Germline loops: CDR1 LGHDT, CDR2 YNNKEL (reference sequence). This CDR3 is 15 amino acids long. V was shortened by 1 base and J by 8 bases, with 15 bases between the two germline ends.

The V call is TRBV19, the J call TRBJ2-2; D gene uncertain. The CDR3 runs to 14 residues. Per the germline V gene, CDR1 is LNHDA and CDR2 is SQIVND (reference sequence). Trimming removed 3 bases at V and 1 base at J, with 6 bases between. CDR3 amino acids: CASSILRNTGELFF. The CDR3 coding sequence is TGTGCCAGTAGTATCCTCAGGAACACCGGGGAGCTGTTTTTT.

In DNA, the CDR3 is TGTGCCAGCAGCCCCCCTGTGGGTAGCGGGGGATTCTACAATGAGCAGTTCTTC. Translated, it gives CASSPPVGSGGFYNEQFF. V is TRBV3-1 (or the pseudogene TRBV3-2) and J is TRBJ2-1; 9 bases align to TRBD2. The CDR3 is 18 amino acids. The germline gives CDR1 LGHDT, CDR2 YNNKEL (reference sequence). The ends lost 4 bases at V and 3 bases at J; junction bases unmatched: 13.

The gene calls are TRBV7-2 and TRBJ1-2, with D unresolved. V was shortened by 1 base and J by 8 bases, with 17 bases between the two germline ends. CDR1 SGHTA and CDR2 FQGNSA come from the germline V gene. The CDR3 length is 15 residues. The CDR3 region has the DNA TGTGCCAGCAGCTTAGATCGTAGGAGGACCGAAGGCTACACCTTC. It specifies CASSLDRRRTEGYTF.

The chain joins TRBV6-5 to TRBJ1-4, with 7 nucleotides matching TRBD1. Germline V lookup: CDR1 MNHEY, CDR2 SVGAGI. The CDR3 extends over 14 amino acids. Trimming removed 6 bases from V and 5 bases from J; junction bases left unmatched: 6. CDR3 loop: CASRVTGANEKLFF. DNA of the CDR3: TGTGCCAGCAGGGTAACAGGGGCCAATGAAAAACTGTTTTTT.

This chain joins TRBV15 and TRBJ2-7; no reliable D call. V was cut by 5 bases and J by 2 bases, with 10 bases left in between. This CDR3 has 13 residues. CDR1 is LNHNV, CDR2 YYDKDF, per germline (reference sequence). The CDR3 is CATSLRKTYEQYF. The CDR3, as DNA: TGTGCCACCAGCCTCAGGAAAACCTACGAGCAGTACTTC.

This clone was seen more than once but under ten times. This chain links TRBV7-3 with TRBJ2-6; D remains unclear. V was cut by 5 bases and J by 3 bases, with 11 bases left in between. The CDR3 has 15 amino acids. Germline V gene data show CDR1 as SGHTA and CDR2 as FQGTGA. The CDR3 nucleotides read TGTGCCAGCAGCCCGACGGGTGGTGGGGCCAACGTCCTGACTTTC. This codes for CASSPTGGGANVLTF.

The V call is TRBV7-2, the J call TRBJ2-2; 11 bases align to TRBD1. Germline CDR1 reads SGHTA; CDR2 reads FQGNSA. The CDR3 sequence is 16 residues long. Trimming cost V 7 bases and J 4 bases; bases outside gene matches: 8. The CDR3 spells CASIPGQGGGTGELFF. The CDR3 bases are TGTGCCAGCATCCCGGGACAGGGGGGAGGCACCGGGGAGCTGTTTTTT. Combining the CDR3 with reference TRBV7-2 and TRBJ2-2 gives the whole variable domain GAGVSQSPSNKVTEKGKDVELRCDPISGHTALYWYRQSLGQGLEFLIYFQGNSAPDKSGLPSDRFSAERTGGSVSTLTIQRTQQEDSAVYLCASIPGQGGGTGELFFGEGSRLTVL.

As regards this clone: Within the sample, other DNA sequences also encode this same CDR3. This chain connects TRBV29-1 to TRBJ2-7, with D possibly matching TRBD1 (5 bases). Per the germline V gene, CDR1 is SQVTM and CDR2 is ANQGSEA. The CDR3 spans 12 residues. V was cut by 6 bases and J by 4 bases, with 13 bases left in between. The CDR3 here is CSVMTDLYEQYV. As DNA, the CDR3 is TGCAGCGTAATGACAGACCTTTACGAGCAGTACGTC.

This clone was detected only a few times. The rearrangement links TRBV18 to TRBJ2-7; a weak D match, TRBD1 (6 bases). Germline CDR1 KGHSH, CDR2 LQKENI. This CDR3 has 14 amino acids. V was trimmed by 8 bases and J by 1 base, leaving 15 bases between them. CDR3 DNA: TGTGCCAGCCGGCTGGGGGCGGAGTCCTACGAGCAGTACGTC. It specifies CASRLGAESYEQYV.

This clone was seen repeatedly, ten times or more. The gene calls are TRBV4-3 and TRBJ1-4; tentatively, D is TRBD1 (6 bases). The CDR3 covers 12 residues. Germline V gene data show CDR1 as LGHNA and CDR2 as YSLEER. Trimming shortened V by 10 bases and J by 3 bases, and 9 bases separated the two germline ends. CDR3 sequence: CATGTSNEKLFF. The CDR3 nucleotides are TGCGCCACCGGGACATCTAATGAAAAACTGTTTTTT.